These 19 T cell receptor beta chains were all obtained from the same sample, sequenced in a study of chemoradiotherapy in HPV16-positive cancers. Method: immunoSEQ multiplex PCR; TCRdb's copy keeps in-frame clones and lacks some. The sample lists just under 40,000 clones, 76% occurring once. Here the sequenced sample was blood, taken from a patient who underwent chemoradiotherapy. The source of these receptors is a human donor with HPV-associated anogenital cancer.

The chain carries TRBV11-2 and TRBJ2-2; 7 bases align to TRBD2. The CDR3 consists of 16 residues. Trimming cost V 1 base and J 6 bases; bases outside gene matches: 8. Germline-derived CDR1 and CDR2 are SGHAT and FQNNGV. DNA for the CDR3: TGTGCCAGCAGCTTAGTCGGTAGCCGGGGGGCCGGGGAGCTGTTTTTT. This codes for CASSLVGSRGAGELFF.

The V call is TRBV6-5, the J call TRBJ1-4; D may be TRBD1 (5 bases). This CDR3 has 14 residues. V was trimmed by 6 bases and J by 3 bases, leaving 11 bases between them. CDR1 and CDR2 from the germline V gene are MNHEY and SVGAGI. In DNA, the CDR3 is TGTGCCAGCAGAGGCGGGGGATCTAATGAAAAACTGTTTTTT. It encodes CASRGGGSNEKLFF.

This chain connects TRBV6-5 to TRBJ2-5; 7 nucleotides align to TRBD2. V shed 0 bases, J shed 2 bases, and the junction held 3 bases outside the gene matches. The CDR3 covers 15 residues. The germline gives CDR1 MNHEY, CDR2 SVGAGI. CDR3 DNA: TGTGCCAGCAGTTACTCCCCCGGGGGGCAAGAGACCCAGTACTTC. This encodes CASSYSPGGQETQYF.

The chain couples TRBV30 to TRBJ2-3; 10 bases fit TRBD1. The CDR3 consists of 16 residues. From germline, CDR1 is GTSNPN and CDR2 SVGIG (reference sequence). The J segment lost 1 base and the V segment lost 3 bases, leaving 7 bases of the junction unmatched. The CDR3 spells CAWSPLTGGGTDTQYF. CDR3 bases: TGTGCCTGGAGCCCCTTGACAGGGGGCGGCACAGATACGCAGTATTTT. Full variable domain (missing parts from reference TRBV30 and TRBJ2-3): SQTIHQWPATLVQPVGSPLSLECTVEGTSNPNLYWYRQAAGRGLQLLFYSVGIGQISSEVPQNLSASRPQDRQFILSSKKLLLSDSGFYLCAWSPLTGGGTDTQYFGPGTRLTVL.

In its sample, this clone was seen once. This chain uses TRBV10-2 with TRBJ2-3; TRBD2 matches 8 bases. This CDR3 has 12 residues. Trimming removed 7 bases from V and 7 bases from J; junction bases left unmatched: 4. Germline CDR1 and CDR2: WSHSY and SAAADI. The CDR3 is CASKVAGNTQYF. The CDR3 DNA is TGCGCCAGCAAAGTAGCGGGGAATACGCAGTATTTT.

The chain recombines TRBV19 with TRBJ1-1, with D hard to call. Trimming removed 7 bases at V and 7 bases at J, with 13 bases between. Germline V gene lookup returns CDR1 LNHDA and CDR2 SQIVND (reference sequence). There are 12 residues in the CDR3. The CDR3 region has the DNA TGTGCCAGTAAAGGGTACGGGTTTGAAGCTTTCTTT. It codes for CASKGYGFEAFF.

This rearrangement joins TRBV5-1 to TRBJ1-1; D remains ambiguous. The germline gives CDR1 SGHRS, CDR2 YFSETQ. The CDR3 spans 15 residues. V dropped 5 bases and J dropped 0 bases, with 14 bases sitting between them. This CDR3 is CASRDGSGMNTEAFF. The CDR3, as DNA: TGCGCCAGCAGGGATGGCTCTGGGATGAACACTGAAGCTTTCTTT.

The chain links TRBV15 to TRBJ1-1; D unresolved. Germline loops: CDR1 LNHNV, CDR2 YYDKDF (reference sequence). This CDR3 spans 14 amino acids. The V end lost 8 bases, the J end lost 4 bases, and 17 bases lay between the germline ends. This CDR3 reads CATSVWAGRTEAFF. The DNA for the CDR3 is TGTGCCACCTCGGTGTGGGCAGGACGCACTGAAGCTTTCTTT. The whole variable domain, remainder taken from reference TRBV15 and TRBJ1-1, is DAMVIQNPRYQVTQFGKPVTLSCSQTLNHNVMYWYQQKSSQAPKLLFHYYDKDFNNEADTPDNFQSRRPNTSFCFLDIRSPGLGDTAMYLCATSVWAGRTEAFFGQGTRLTVV.

This chain links TRBV11-2 with TRBJ2-3; 10 positions agree with TRBD2. The length of the CDR3 is 13 residues. Germline V gives CDR1 SGHAT, CDR2 FQNNGV. After removal of 3 bases from V and 6 bases from J, the junction contained 0 bases not matched to a gene. The CDR3: CASSFSGGDTQYF. DNA of the CDR3: TGTGCCAGCAGCTTTAGCGGGGGGGATACGCAGTATTTT.

This chain joins TRBV6-4 and TRBJ2-3, with 7 bases aligning to TRBD2. Germline lookup yields CDR1 MRHNA and CDR2 SNTAGT. This CDR3 is built from 15 residues. Unmatched junction bases numbered 3, after V lost 2 bases and J lost 1 base. The CDR3 DNA follows: TGTGCCAGCAGTGACGTGGCGGGGGGCACAGATACGCAGTATTTT. Translation: CASSDVAGGTDTQYF.

This clone was detected a few times. The chain couples TRBV19 to TRBJ1-1; weak D call: TRBD1 (5 bases). This CDR3 has 14 residues. Germline V gene lookup returns CDR1 LNHDA and CDR2 SQIVND (reference sequence). V was pared by 9 bases and J by 3 bases, with 17 bases between. The CDR3 DNA follows: TGTGCCAGCTCGGGACTCCGAGGCGACACTGAAGCTTTCTTT. Protein product: CASSGLRGDTEAFF.

The chain is built from TRBV6-6 and TRBJ1-5; D gene unclear. Trimming stripped 2 bases from V and 5 bases from J, with 7 bases between. Germline assignment: CDR1 MNHNY and CDR2 SVGAGI (reference sequence). The CDR3 totals 13 residues. Here the CDR3 DNA reads TGTGCCAGCAGTTACCTTGCCGATCAGCCCCAGCATTTT. Residues: CASSYLADQPQHF.

The chain has TRBV20-1 and TRBJ2-1, with D unclear. V lost 3 bases and J lost 8, with 8 bases in between. CDR3 length: 11 amino acids. CDR1 is DFQATT, CDR2 SNEGSKA, per germline (reference sequence). As DNA, the CDR3 is TGCAGTGCTAGGAACCACGATGAGCAGTTCTTC. Protein: CSARNHDEQFF.

The chain has TRBV2 and TRBJ1-2; D remains ambiguous. V dropped 3 bases and J dropped 0 bases, with 11 bases sitting between them. Germline CDR1 and CDR2: SNHLY and FYNNEI. The CDR3 is made up of 15 amino acids. Here the CDR3 reads CASSEEVTTNYGYTF. The CDR3 DNA reads as TGTGCCAGCAGTGAGGAGGTGACTACTAACTATGGCTACACCTTC.

V gene TRBV11-2 combines with J gene TRBJ2-3, with 7 bases lining up with TRBD2. V was clipped by 5 bases and J by 0 bases; unmatched bases: 2. CDR3 size: 14 residues. Looked up from germline, CDR1 is SGHAT and CDR2 is FQNNGV. This CDR3 is CASSRDYSTDTQYF. For the CDR3, the DNA is TGTGCCAGCAGCCGGGACTATAGCACAGATACGCAGTATTTT.

The chain joins TRBV11-2 to TRBJ2-2, with TRBD1 matching 7 bases. Germline-derived CDR1 and CDR2 are SGHAT and FQNNGV. Trimming took 3 bases from V and 7 from J; bases not matched to a gene: 8. The CDR3 is 15 amino acids. The CDR3 DNA follows: TGTGCCAGCAGCTTGTCAGGGACAGCCGGCGGGGAGCTGTTTTTT. Its protein is CASSLSGTAGGELFF. Full variable domain (outside the CDR3, taken from reference TRBV11-2 and TRBJ2-2): EAGVAQSPRYKIIEKRQSVAFWCNPISGHATLYWYQQILGQGPKLLIQFQNNGVVDDSQLPKDRFSAERLKGVDSTLKIQPAKLEDSAVYLCASSLSGTAGGELFFGEGSRLTVL.

This clone was seen more than once but under ten times. The rearrangement links TRBV29-1 to TRBJ1-4, with D perhaps TRBD1 (6 bases). Between the trimmed V and J ends, which lost 4 bases and 10 bases, there was a span of 13 bases. Germline values: CDR1 SQVTM, CDR2 ANQGSEA. This CDR3 is 12 amino acids long. CDR3 region: CSVGQALGKLFF. DNA of the CDR3: TGCAGCGTTGGACAGGCGCTTGGAAAACTGTTTTTT.

The chain carries TRBV11-2 and TRBJ1-1; TRBD1 aligns across 9 bases. The V gene end was trimmed by 5 bases and the J gene end by 2 bases; junction bases not matched to a gene: 6. Germline lookup yields CDR1 SGHAT and CDR2 FQNNGV. The CDR3 covers 15 residues. The CDR3 protein is CASSITGQGNTEAFF. Written as DNA, the CDR3 is TGTGCCAGCAGCATCACGGGACAGGGCAACACTGAAGCTTTCTTT.

The DNA of the CDR3 is TGTGCCTGGAGTGTAGGAGGGAGCAATCAGCCCCAGCATTTT. The encoded protein is CAWSVGGSNQPQHF. V and J are TRBV30 and TRBJ1-5, with D unresolved. The length of the CDR3 is 14 residues. The germline V gene encodes CDR1 GTSNPN and CDR2 SVGIG (reference sequence). Trimming cost V 0 bases and J 1 base, with 7 bases left between them.